Presented here are 16 T cell receptor beta chains from one specimen sequenced in a study of cytomegalovirus exposure and HLA in healthy donors. PCR primers comprised 60 Vbeta and 13 Jbeta primers. Sequencing was performed with immunoSEQ multiplex PCR; in TCRdb, only in-frame clones are kept and a portion is missing. The sample has approximately 260,000 clones, 80% to 95% seen once. The sequencing input was PBMCs. These receptors came from a girl aged 2 to 10 in good health and CMV-seronegative.

J is TRBJ2-5 and V is TRBV9, with TRBD2 matching over 11 bases. After removal of 3 bases from V and 5 bases from J, the junction contained 6 bases not matched to a gene. CDR1 and CDR2 (germline): SGDLS, YYNGEE. The CDR3 is 15 residues long. This CDR3 is CASSGISGGVETQYF. The CDR3 DNA sequence: TGTGCCAGCAGCGGAATTAGCGGGGGGGTGGAGACCCAGTACTTC.

CDR3 sequence (DNA): TGTGCCAGCAGCCAAAAACTAGGGAATGAGCAGTTCTTC. The encoded protein is CASSQKLGNEQFF. J is TRBJ2-1 and V is TRBV14, with D perhaps matching TRBD2 (5 bases). The CDR3 totals 13 residues. Germline values: CDR1 SGHDN, CDR2 FVKESK. V was trimmed by 2 bases and J by 7 bases, leaving 9 bases between them.

The chain has TRBV7-8 and TRBJ2-7; D possibly corresponds to TRBD2 (5 bases). Germline V gene sequence: CDR1 SGHVS, CDR2 FQNEAQ. The CDR3 is 15 amino acids. Trimming removed 5 bases at V and 0 bases at J, with 14 bases between. CDR3: CASSVTSTSSYEQYF. The CDR3 DNA sequence: TGTGCCAGCAGCGTCACGTCCACTAGCTCCTACGAGCAGTACTTC.

This chain links TRBV5-1 with TRBJ2-7; 9 bases align to TRBD2. The V gene end was trimmed by 4 bases and the J gene end by 2 bases; junction bases not matched to a gene: 7. Per the germline V gene, CDR1 is SGHRS and CDR2 is YFSETQ. The CDR3 is made up of 15 amino acids. The DNA of the CDR3 is TGCGCCAGCAGCCAGGGTAGCGGGAGAGCCTACGAGCAGTACTTC. Translation: CASSQGSGRAYEQYF.

The J gene is TRBJ1-2, the V gene TRBV11-1, with 7 positions matching TRBD1. V lost 1 base and J lost 10; bases outside the gene matches: 3. CDR1 is SGHAT, CDR2 FQDESV, per germline (reference sequence). The CDR3 consists of 12 residues. CDR3 sequence (DNA): TGTGCCAGCAGCTTAGATGGGACAGACTACACCTTC. Translation: CASSLDGTDYTF.

The chain links TRBV9 to TRBJ1-1; D possibly corresponds to TRBD1 (5 bases). V was shortened by 0 bases and J by 0 bases, with 12 bases between the two germline ends. This CDR3 comprises 16 residues. Per germline, CDR1 SGDLS and CDR2 YYNGEE. The CDR3 is CASSVGSQGMNTEAFF. The CDR3 region has the DNA TGTGCCAGCAGCGTAGGTTCGCAGGGAATGAACACTGAAGCTTTCTTT.

The rearrangement links TRBV11-2 to TRBJ2-7, with 10 positions matching TRBD2. With 4 bases clipped from V and 4 bases from J, the junction kept 4 bases outside the gene matches. Per germline, CDR1 SGHAT and CDR2 FQNNGV. This CDR3 has 14 amino acids. The CDR3 here is CASSSSGSLYEQYF. In DNA, the CDR3 is TGTGCCAGCAGCTCTAGCGGGAGTCTATACGAGCAGTACTTC.

This chain joins TRBV7-9 and TRBJ2-5; TRBD2 might be the D (5 bases). Germline CDR1 is SEHNR and CDR2 is FQNEAQ (reference sequence). The germline V and J ends were trimmed by 4 bases and 4 bases, with 19 bases remaining between them. This CDR3 contains 16 residues. CDR3 DNA sequence: TGTGCCAGCAGCTCAGACCGAGTAGCGCGAAGAGAGACCCAGTACTTC. Its protein is CASSSDRVARRETQYF. Full variable domain (rest looked up from reference TRBV7-9 and TRBJ2-5): DTGVSQNPRHKITKRGQNVTFRCDPISEHNRLYWYRQTLGQGPEFLTYFQNEAQLEKSRLLSDRFSAERPKGSFSTLEIQRTEQGDSAMYLCASSSDRVARRETQYFGPGTRLLVL.

J is TRBJ2-3 and V is TRBV29-1, with D maybe TRBD1 (8 bases). Germline V lookup: CDR1 SQVTM, CDR2 ANQGSEA. The V gene lost 0 bases and the J gene lost 4 bases, with 29 bases spanning the gap. The CDR3 covers 20 residues. This CDR3 is CSVEDRGTGLRGGPPDTQYF. CDR3 sequence (DNA): TGCAGCGTTGAAGACCGGGGGACAGGTCTGAGGGGAGGGCCACCAGATACGCAGTATTTT.

The chain uses TRBV10-2 and TRBJ2-4; D may be TRBD2 (7 bases). Germline V lookup: CDR1 WSHSY, CDR2 SAAADI. V lost 6 bases to trimming and J lost 0 bases, with 9 bases between them. The CDR3 runs to 14 residues. This CDR3 reads CASRGGLAKNIQYF. The CDR3 DNA sequence: TGCGCCAGCAGGGGGGGGCTAGCCAAAAACATTCAGTACTTC.

Notes on this clone: Other DNA sequences from this sample encode an identical CDR3 as well. The chain links TRBV5-1 to TRBJ1-5; 9 bases agree with TRBD1. This CDR3 has 15 amino acids. Germline V CDR1 and CDR2: SGHRS, YFSETQ. With 4 bases clipped from V and 2 bases from J, the junction kept 4 bases outside the gene matches. In DNA, the CDR3 is TGCGCCAGCAGCCTGGGACAGGGAGGCAATCAGCCCCAGCATTTT. Its protein is CASSLGQGGNQPQHF.

V usage is TRBV5-1 and J usage is TRBJ2-2, with a possible D match to TRBD1 (6 bases). CDR1 is SGHRS and CDR2 is YFSETQ in the germline V gene. Trimming shortened V by 4 bases and J by 1 base, and 14 bases separated the two germline ends. The CDR3 covers 16 residues. The CDR3 is CASSTWTDLNTGELFF. Written as DNA, the CDR3 is TGCGCCAGCAGCACCTGGACAGATCTGAACACCGGGGAGCTGTTTTTT.

The gene calls are TRBV5-1 and TRBJ2-7; TRBD1 might be the D (6 bases). The germline V gene has CDR1 SGHRS and CDR2 YFSETQ. V was pared by 3 bases and J by 0 bases, with 10 bases between. The length of the CDR3 is 14 residues. The chain's CDR3 is CASSYGQTSYEQYF. CDR3 DNA sequence: TGCGCCAGCAGCTATGGACAGACCTCCTACGAGCAGTACTTC.

The chain carries TRBV6-6 and TRBJ2-3, with a weak D call TRBD1 (5 bases). CDR1 and CDR2 from the germline V gene are MNHNY and SVGAGI (reference sequence). The CDR3 loop spans 16 amino acids. The germline V and J ends were trimmed by 4 bases and 0 bases, with 14 bases remaining between them. The CDR3 bases are TGTGCCAGCAGTTGGATTCCGAGACAGAGCACAGATACGCAGTATTTT. Its protein is CASSWIPRQSTDTQYF.

The chain carries TRBV2 and TRBJ1-2; D not resolved. The V gene's germline CDR1 is SNHLY and CDR2 FYNNEI. V shed 6 bases and J shed 5 bases, with 19 bases lying between them. CDR3 length: 15 residues. Here the CDR3 DNA reads TGTGCCAGCAGCGGGAATAGGCAGGCGCCGTATGGCTACACCTTC. It encodes CASSGNRQAPYGYTF.

The chain carries TRBV5-1 and TRBJ1-1; D remains unclear. Per germline, CDR1 SGHRS and CDR2 YFSETQ. V was shortened by 4 bases and J by 1 base, with 8 bases between the two germline ends. This CDR3 has 13 amino acids. CDR3 bases: TGCGCCAGCAGCCCCTCACAGAACACTGAAGCTTTCTTT. Its translation: CASSPSQNTEAFF.